The TCR beta chain described here comes from a study of identical twins. The study, taken as a whole, reports: The study based its conclusions on cross-sectional statistical analysis and did not follow the same donors.

In TCRdb, the 5' RACE reads were re-called with MiXCR into one record per CDR3 protein. The sample carries approximately 700,000 distinct CDR3 sequences, over 5% recorded once. This clonotype was seen repeatedly, ten times or more. As yet, its antigen is unknown. This clonotype was obtained from a man between 18 and 29 years old in good health. The sequenced sample consisted of naive T cells sorted from blood.

CDR3 bases: TGCGCCAGCAGAACAGGGATGAACACTGAAGCTTTCTTT. Translated, it gives CASRTGMNTEAFF. The rearrangement links TRBV5-1 to TRBJ1-1, with D perhaps TRBD1 (6 bases). The CDR3 extends over 13 amino acids. Germline-derived CDR1 and CDR2 are SGHRS and YFSETQ. V shed 5 bases and J shed 0 bases, with 8 bases lying between them.